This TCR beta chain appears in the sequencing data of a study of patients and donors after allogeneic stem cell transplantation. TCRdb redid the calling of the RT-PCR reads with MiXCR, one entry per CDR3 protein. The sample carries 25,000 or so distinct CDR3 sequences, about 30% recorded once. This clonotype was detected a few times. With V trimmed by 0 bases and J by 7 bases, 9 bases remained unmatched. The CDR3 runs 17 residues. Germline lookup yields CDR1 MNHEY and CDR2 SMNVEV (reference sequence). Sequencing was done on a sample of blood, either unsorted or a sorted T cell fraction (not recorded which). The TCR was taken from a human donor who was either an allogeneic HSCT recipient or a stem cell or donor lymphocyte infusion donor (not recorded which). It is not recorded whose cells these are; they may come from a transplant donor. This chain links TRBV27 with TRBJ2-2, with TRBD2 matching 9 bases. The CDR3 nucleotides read TGTGCCAGCAGTTTATCCCGCGGGGGGGTTCTCTACGGGGAGCTGTTTTTT. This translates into CASSLSRGGVLYGELFF.